This T cell receptor beta chain was sequenced during a study of metastatic and nonmetastatic thyroid tumors. Study background: It was across blood and tumor or nodule tissue from malignant and benign thyroid patients that repertoires were compared.

CDR3 length equals 16 residues. CDR1 is LGHNA, CDR2 YNFKEQ, per germline. Thyroid surgery took place with no prior treatment in any patient. TCRdb re-called the PCR reads with MiXCR. The table has roughly 20,000 clones, roughly 18% seen once. This clone was seen repeatedly, ten times or more. At one boundary the junction diverges from the germline segment, which might be a read error. The specimen sequenced was adjacent normal tissue. This TCR derives from a male donor with papillary thyroid cancer or a benign thyroid nodule (not recorded which). Some clones in this sample may be carry-over from other donors' samples. The chain carries TRBV4-2 and TRBJ2-3, with D maybe TRBD2 (7 bases). The CDR3 DNA reads TGTGTCAGCAGCCAAGAAAGCGGGACACCCCCAGATACGCAGTATTTT. It yields the protein CVSSQESGTPPDTQYF.